Listed here is a single T cell receptor beta chain. Antigen: not known. This sample is part of a study of cytotoxic CD8 clonotypes in ibrutinib-treated CLL. Study results and caveats: Pretreatment clonality was elevated relative to age-matched healthy donors and paralleled circulating CD8+ T-cell counts.

Assay used: immunoSEQ multiplex PCR; TCRdb lists only in-frame clones, some missing. The sample contains around 76,000 clones, approximately 87% of which appear only once. The CDR3 is 16 amino acids. The V gene end was trimmed by 5 bases and the J gene end by 4 bases; junction bases not matched to a gene: 7. Germline CDR1 and CDR2: SEHNR and FQNEAQ (reference sequence). This chain connects TRBV7-9 to TRBJ2-2, with 10 nucleotides matching TRBD2. The TCR comes from a human donor with chronic lymphocytic leukemia. The sequences come from PBMCs, collected after 24 months of ibrutinib treatment. The CDR3 spells CASSRSGRAITGELFF. As DNA, the CDR3 is TGTGCCAGCAGCCGAAGCGGGAGGGCGATCACCGGGGAGCTGTTTTTT.